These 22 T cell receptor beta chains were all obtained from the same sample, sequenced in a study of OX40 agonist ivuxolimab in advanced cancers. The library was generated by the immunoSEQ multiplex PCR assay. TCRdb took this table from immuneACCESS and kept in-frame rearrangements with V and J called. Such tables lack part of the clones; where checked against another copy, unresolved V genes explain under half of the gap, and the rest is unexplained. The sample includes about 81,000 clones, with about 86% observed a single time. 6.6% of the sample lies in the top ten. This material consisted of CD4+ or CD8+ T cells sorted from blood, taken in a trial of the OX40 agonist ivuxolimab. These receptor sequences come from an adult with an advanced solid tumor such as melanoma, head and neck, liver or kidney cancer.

Here the CDR3 DNA reads TGTGCCAGCTCACCAAGGACAGGGGCCGAAAAACTGTTTTTT. It specifies CASSPRTGAEKLFF. The rearrangement uses TRBV18 and TRBJ1-4, with 9 bases lining up with TRBD1. V trimming: 2 bases; J trimming: 8 bases; junction bases outside the gene matches: 3. Germline CDR1 is KGHSH and CDR2 is LQKENI. This CDR3 region has 14 residues.

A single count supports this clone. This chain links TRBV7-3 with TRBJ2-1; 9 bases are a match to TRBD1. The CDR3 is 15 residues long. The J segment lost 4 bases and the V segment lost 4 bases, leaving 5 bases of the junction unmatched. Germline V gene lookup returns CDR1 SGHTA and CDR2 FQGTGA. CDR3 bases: TGTGCCAGCAGCTACGGACAGGGGCCTTACAATGAGCAGTTCTTC. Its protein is CASSYGQGPYNEQFF.

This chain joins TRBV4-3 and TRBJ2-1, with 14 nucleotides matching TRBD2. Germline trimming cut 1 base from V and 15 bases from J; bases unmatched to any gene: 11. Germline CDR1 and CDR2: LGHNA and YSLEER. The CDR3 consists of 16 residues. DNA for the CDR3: TGCGCCAGCAGCCAAGGGACCGGGACTAGCGGGAGTAGGGGGTTCTTC. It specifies CASSQGTGTSGSRGFF.

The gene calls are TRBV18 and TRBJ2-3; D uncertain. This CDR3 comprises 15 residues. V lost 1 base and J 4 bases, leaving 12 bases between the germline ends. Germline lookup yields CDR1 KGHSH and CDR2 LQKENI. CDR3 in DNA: TGTGCCAGCTCACCACTTGGAACCGCGCCAGATACGCAGTATTTT. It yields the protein CASSPLGTAPDTQYF. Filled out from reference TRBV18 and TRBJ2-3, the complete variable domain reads NAGVMQNPRHLVRRRGQEARLRCSPMKGHSHVYWYRQLPEEGLKFMVYLQKENIIDESGMPKERFSAEFPKEGPSILRIQQVVRGDSAAYFCASSPLGTAPDTQYFGPGTRLTVL.

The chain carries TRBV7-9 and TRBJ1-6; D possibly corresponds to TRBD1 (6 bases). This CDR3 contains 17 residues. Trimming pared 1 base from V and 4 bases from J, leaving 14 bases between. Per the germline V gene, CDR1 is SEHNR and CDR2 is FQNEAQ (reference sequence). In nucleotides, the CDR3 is TGTGCCAGCAGCTTAGAAGGGGGGATAATGTATAATTCACCCCTCCACTTT. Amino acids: CASSLEGGIMYNSPLHF. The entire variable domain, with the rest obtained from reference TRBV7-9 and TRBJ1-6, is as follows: DTGVSQNPRHKITKRGQNVTFRCDPISEHNRLYWYRQTLGQGPEFLTYFQNEAQLEKSRLLSDRFSAERPKGSFSTLEIQRTEQGDSAMYLCASSLEGGIMYNSPLHFGNGTRLTVT.

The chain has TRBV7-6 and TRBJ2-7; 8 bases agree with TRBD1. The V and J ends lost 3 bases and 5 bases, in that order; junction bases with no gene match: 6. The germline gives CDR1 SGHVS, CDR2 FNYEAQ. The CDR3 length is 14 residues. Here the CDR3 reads CASSLDRALDEQYF. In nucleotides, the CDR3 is TGTGCCAGCAGCTTGGACAGGGCTCTTGACGAGCAGTACTTC.

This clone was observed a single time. The CDR3 sequence is CASREAGLGTDTQYF. The CDR3 coding sequence is TGTGCCAGCAGGGAAGCGGGACTCGGAACAGATACGCAGTATTTT. The chain combines TRBV7-2 with TRBJ2-3, with 7 bases fitting TRBD2. Germline V gene lookup returns CDR1 SGHTA and CDR2 FQGNSA. V lost 6 bases and J lost 3; bases outside the gene matches: 9. The CDR3 contains 15 residues.

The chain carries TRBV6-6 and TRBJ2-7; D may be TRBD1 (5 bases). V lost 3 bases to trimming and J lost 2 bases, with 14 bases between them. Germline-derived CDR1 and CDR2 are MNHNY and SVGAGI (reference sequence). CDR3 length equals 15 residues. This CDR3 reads CASSYRQGPTYEQYV. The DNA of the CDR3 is TGTGCCAGCAGTTATCGGCAGGGTCCGACCTACGAGCAGTACGTC.

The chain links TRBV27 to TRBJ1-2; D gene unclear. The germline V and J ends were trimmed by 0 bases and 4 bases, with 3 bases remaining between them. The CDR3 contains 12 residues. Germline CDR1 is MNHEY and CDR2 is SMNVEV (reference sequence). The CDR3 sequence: CASSLSGYGYTF. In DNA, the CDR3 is TGTGCCAGCAGTTTATCAGGCTATGGCTACACCTTC.

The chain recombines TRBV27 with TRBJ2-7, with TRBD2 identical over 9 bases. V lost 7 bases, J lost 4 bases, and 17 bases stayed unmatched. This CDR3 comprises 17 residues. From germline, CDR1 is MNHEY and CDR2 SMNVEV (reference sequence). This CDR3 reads CASTRLAGPGGVYEQYF. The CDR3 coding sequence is TGTGCCAGCACTCGGCTAGCGGGGCCCGGGGGGGTTTACGAGCAGTACTTC.

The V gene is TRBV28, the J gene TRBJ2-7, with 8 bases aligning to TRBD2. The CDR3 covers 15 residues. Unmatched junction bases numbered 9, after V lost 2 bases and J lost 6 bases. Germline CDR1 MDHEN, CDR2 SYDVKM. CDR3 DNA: TGTGCCAGCAGTTTAGGGGGCGGGGGGTTCGCCGAGCAGTACTTC. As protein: CASSLGGGGFAEQYF.

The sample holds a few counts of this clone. DNA for the CDR3: TGTGCCAGCAGCACCACAGGGGAGACCCAGTACTTC. Its translation: CASSTTGETQYF. The rearrangement links TRBV9 to TRBJ2-5; a weak D match, TRBD1 (6 bases). The germline CDR1 and CDR2 sequences are SGDLS and YYNGEE. The CDR3 runs to 12 residues. V lost 4 bases, J lost 5 bases, and 9 bases lay in between.

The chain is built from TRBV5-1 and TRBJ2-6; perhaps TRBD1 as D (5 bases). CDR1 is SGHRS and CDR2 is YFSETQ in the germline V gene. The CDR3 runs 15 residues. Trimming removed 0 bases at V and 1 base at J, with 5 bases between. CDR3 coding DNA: TGCGCCAGCAGCTTGGCAGGGTCTGGGGCCAACGTCCTGACTTTC. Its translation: CASSLAGSGANVLTF.

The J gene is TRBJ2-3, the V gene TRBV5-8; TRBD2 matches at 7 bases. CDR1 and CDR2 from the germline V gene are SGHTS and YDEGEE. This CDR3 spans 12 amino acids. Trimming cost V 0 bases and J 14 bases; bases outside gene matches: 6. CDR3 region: CASSLAVSGGYF. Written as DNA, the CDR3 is TGTGCCAGCAGCTTGGCCGTTTCGGGGGGGTATTTT. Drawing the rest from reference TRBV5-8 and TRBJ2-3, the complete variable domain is EAGVTQSPTHLIKTRGQQATLRCSPISGHTSVYWYQQALGLGLQFLLWYDEGEERNRGNFPPRFSGRQFPNYSSELNVNALELEDSALYLCASSLAVSGGYFGPGTRLTVL.

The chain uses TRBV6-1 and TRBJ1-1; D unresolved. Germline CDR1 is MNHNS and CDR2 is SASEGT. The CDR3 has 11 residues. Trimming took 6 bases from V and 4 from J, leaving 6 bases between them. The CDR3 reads CASSAGTEAFF. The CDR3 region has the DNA TGTGCCAGCAGCGCAGGCACTGAAGCTTTCTTT.

The DNA of the CDR3 is TGTGCCAGTAGTATATCTGGGACTGGAAACACCATATATTTT. Its translation: CASSISGTGNTIYF. This rearrangement joins TRBV19 to TRBJ1-3, with D unresolved. In germline, CDR1 is LNHDA, CDR2 SQIVND (reference sequence). This CDR3 comprises 14 residues. Trimming took 2 bases from V and 2 from J, leaving 7 bases between them.

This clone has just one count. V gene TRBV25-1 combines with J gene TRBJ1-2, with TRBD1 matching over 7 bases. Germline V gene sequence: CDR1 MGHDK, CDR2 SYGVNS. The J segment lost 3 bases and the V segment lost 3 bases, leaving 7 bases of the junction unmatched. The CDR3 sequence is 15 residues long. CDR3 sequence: CASSDTGELHYGYTF. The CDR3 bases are TGTGCCAGCAGTGATACAGGGGAGTTGCACTATGGCTACACCTTC.

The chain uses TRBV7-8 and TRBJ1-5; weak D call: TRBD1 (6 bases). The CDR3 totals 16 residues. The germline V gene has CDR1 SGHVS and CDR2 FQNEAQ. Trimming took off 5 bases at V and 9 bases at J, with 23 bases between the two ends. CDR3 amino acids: CASSPTRTGWNWPQHF. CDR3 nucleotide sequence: TGTGCCAGCAGCCCGACTCGCACAGGGTGGAACTGGCCCCAGCATTTT.

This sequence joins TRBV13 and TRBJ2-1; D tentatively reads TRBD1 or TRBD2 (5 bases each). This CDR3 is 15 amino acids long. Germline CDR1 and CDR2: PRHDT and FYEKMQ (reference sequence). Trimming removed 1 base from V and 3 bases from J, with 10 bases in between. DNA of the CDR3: TGTGCCAGCAGCTTAGTGGGACGGGACTACAATGAGCAGTTCTTC. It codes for CASSLVGRDYNEQFF.

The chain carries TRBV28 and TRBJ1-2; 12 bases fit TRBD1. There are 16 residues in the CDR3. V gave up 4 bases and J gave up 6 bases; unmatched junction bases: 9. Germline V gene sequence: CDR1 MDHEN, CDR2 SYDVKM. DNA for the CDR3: TGTGCCAGCAGTTCGGGACAGGGGGCTTATGGGGATGGCTACACCTTC. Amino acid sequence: CASSSGQGAYGDGYTF.

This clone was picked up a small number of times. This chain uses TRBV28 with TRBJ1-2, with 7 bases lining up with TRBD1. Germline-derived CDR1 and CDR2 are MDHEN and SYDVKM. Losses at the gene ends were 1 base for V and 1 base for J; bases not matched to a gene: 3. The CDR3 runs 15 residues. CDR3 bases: TGTGCCAGCAGTTTATATGCAGGGGGTAACTATGGCTACACCTTC. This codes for CASSLYAGGNYGYTF.

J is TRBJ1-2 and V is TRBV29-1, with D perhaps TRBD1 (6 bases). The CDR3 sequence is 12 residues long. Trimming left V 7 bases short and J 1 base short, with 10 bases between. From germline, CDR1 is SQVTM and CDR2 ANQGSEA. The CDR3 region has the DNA TGCAGCGGCGGACAGAGTAACTATGGCTACACCTTC. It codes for CSGGQSNYGYTF.